This T cell receptor (beta chain) was captured by sequencing in a study of cytotoxic CD8 clonotypes in ibrutinib-treated CLL. Study-wide findings and caveats: Few clonotypes were public, and these shrank or held steady under treatment. Sample timing was unmatched between remission and later-progressing patients; lymph nodes unstudied. The clonality went up when patients responded to ibrutinib and dropped back toward baseline at progression.

This clone was observed once. Its antigen is still unknown. The assay was immunoSEQ multiplex PCR, and TCRdb's table has in-frame clones only and misses some. The sample gives about 92,000 clones, around 77% of which show up once; around 24% is in the top ten. The starting material was PBMCs, obtained after 24 months of ibrutinib treatment. This sequence originates from a human donor with chronic lymphocytic leukemia.

DNA of the CDR3: TGTGCCATCAGTGAGGGCGGGAGGTTCGATGAGCAGTTCTTC. It codes for CAISEGGRFDEQFF. The rearrangement links TRBV10-3 to TRBJ2-1; 8 bases align to TRBD2. CDR1 ENHRY and CDR2 SYGVKD come from the germline V gene. The CDR3 is 14 amino acids. V was clipped by 2 bases and J by 8 bases; unmatched bases: 5.